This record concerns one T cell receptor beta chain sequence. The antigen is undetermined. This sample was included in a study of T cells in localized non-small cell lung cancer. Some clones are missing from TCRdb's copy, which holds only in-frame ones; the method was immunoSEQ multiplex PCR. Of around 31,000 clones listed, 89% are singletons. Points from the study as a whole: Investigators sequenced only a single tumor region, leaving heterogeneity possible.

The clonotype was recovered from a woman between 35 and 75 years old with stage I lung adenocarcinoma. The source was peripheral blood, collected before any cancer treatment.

The CDR3 region has the DNA TGTGCCAGCAGTCCGGACAGGGGGCACGTTCTTGGCTACACCTTC. Translated, it gives CASSPDRGHVLGYTF. The chain has TRBV27 and TRBJ1-2, with 11 bases matching TRBD1. V shed 5 bases and J 7 bases; nucleotides not matched to a gene: 9. The CDR3 covers 15 residues. Germline assignment: CDR1 MNHEY and CDR2 SMNVEV (reference sequence).